The 17 T cell receptor beta chains listed next were all sequenced from one sample in a study of T cells in Graves' hyperthyroidism and ophthalmopathy. Amplified regions were TCR beta CDR3 sequences from RNA transcripts. Using the HTBI primer set, a first-round RT-PCR was run on the TCR CDR3. TCRdb recomputed calls from the multiplex PCR reads with MiXCR, one row per CDR3 protein. The sample includes about 130,000 distinct CDR3 sequences, roughly a fifth seen only once; the top ten take roughly 73%. Sequencing was carried out using blood. These receptors were taken from a woman aged 50 to 65 with Graves' hyperthyroidism that later progressed to Graves' ophthalmopathy.

There are a few counts of this clonotype. The chain joins TRBV9 to TRBJ2-2; the match to TRBD1 covers 8 bases. The germline CDR1 and CDR2 sequences are SGDLS and YYNGEE. The CDR3 has 16 amino acids. Trimming cost V 4 bases and J 5 bases; bases outside gene matches: 10. CDR3 in amino acids: CASSPSRGTGTGELFF. DNA of the CDR3: TGTGCCAGCAGCCCCAGCAGAGGGACAGGTACCGGGGAGCTGTTTTTT.

This clonotype was seen many times. In DNA, the CDR3 is TGCGCCAGCAGTGCCCTGAAGGGCTATGGCTACACCTTC. Translation: CASSALKGYGYTF. The chain couples TRBV10-2 to TRBJ1-2; D unclear. Per germline, CDR1 WSHSY and CDR2 SAAADI. The CDR3 sequence is 13 residues long. The germline V and J ends were trimmed by 4 bases and 4 bases, with 10 bases remaining between them.

The chain links TRBV19 to TRBJ2-3; 8 bases map to TRBD2. Germline trimming cut 5 bases from V and 5 bases from J; bases unmatched to any gene: 3. Germline assignment: CDR1 LNHDA and CDR2 SQIVND (reference sequence). The CDR3 has 13 amino acids. In DNA form, the CDR3 reads TGTGCCAGTAGTGGGACTAGACTAGATACGCAGTATTTT. Translated, it gives CASSGTRLDTQYF.

This clonotype showed up many times. J is TRBJ2-3 and V is TRBV5-1; 8 bases line up with TRBD1. Germline V gene data show CDR1 as SGHRS and CDR2 as YFSETQ. The CDR3 consists of 15 residues. V shed 3 bases and J 1 base; nucleotides not matched to a gene: 4. The CDR3 reads CASSWQGARTDTQYF. In DNA form, the CDR3 reads TGCGCCAGCAGCTGGCAGGGGGCTCGCACAGATACGCAGTATTTT.

This clonotype was detected ten times or more. This chain joins TRBV2 and TRBJ2-1, with D maybe TRBD2 (5 bases). This CDR3 is built from 13 residues. V was shortened by 7 bases and J by 6 bases, with 13 bases between the two germline ends. CDR1 SNHLY and CDR2 FYNNEI come from the germline V gene. CDR3 residues: CASISNRGNEQFF. CDR3 coding DNA: TGTGCCAGCATATCCAACCGGGGCAATGAGCAGTTCTTC.

In this sample, this clonotype turned up many times. The CDR3 nucleotides read TGCAGTGCTGGAGGGGGGCTAGCGGGCACAGATACGCAGTATTTT. Translation: CSAGGGLAGTDTQYF. The gene calls are TRBV20-1 and TRBJ2-3, with a possible D match to TRBD2 (7 bases). Trimming shortened V by 5 bases and J by 1 base, and 16 bases separated the two germline ends. This CDR3 comprises 15 residues. Germline loops: CDR1 DFQATT, CDR2 SNEGSKA (reference sequence).

The V call is TRBV28, the J call TRBJ2-2; D tentatively fits TRBD1 or TRBD2 (5 bases each). The CDR3 has 16 residues. Germline CDR1 and CDR2: MDHEN and SYDVKM. V was cut by 7 bases and J by 5 bases, with 20 bases left in between. CDR3 nucleotides: TGTGCCAGCACCCATAGCAGGGCCCGGAGGACCGGGGAGCTGTTTTTT. It yields the protein CASTHSRARRTGELFF.

There are many counts of this clonotype. The rearrangement uses TRBV6-5 and TRBJ1-1; D uncertain. Per the germline V gene, CDR1 is MNHEY and CDR2 is SVGAGI. The CDR3 sequence is 15 residues long. V was cut by 0 bases and J by 0 bases, with 8 bases left in between. The CDR3 reads CASSYSRNLNTEAFF. For the CDR3, the DNA is TGTGCCAGCAGTTACTCGAGAAATCTGAACACTGAAGCTTTCTTT.

This clonotype occurred many times. This chain uses TRBV30 with TRBJ1-1, with D perhaps TRBD1 (6 bases). The V gene lost 5 bases and the J gene lost 0 bases, with 16 bases spanning the gap. Germline CDR1 GTSNPN, CDR2 SVGIG (reference sequence). The CDR3 length is 15 residues. CDR3 amino acids: CAWVLGGPMNTEAFF. In DNA form, the CDR3 reads TGTGCCTGGGTGTTGGGGGGGCCGATGAACACTGAAGCTTTCTTT.

This clonotype appeared many times. The chain is built from TRBV19 and TRBJ1-2; 11 bases line up with TRBD1. V was pared by 8 bases and J by 2 bases, with 10 bases of the junction left unmatched. Germline CDR1 and CDR2: LNHDA and SQIVND (reference sequence). The CDR3 has 16 residues. CDR3 region: CASRTGGLVVNYGYTF. The CDR3 region has the DNA TGTGCCAGTCGGACAGGGGGCTTAGTGGTGAACTATGGCTACACCTTC. The full variable domain, with the rest looked up from reference TRBV19 and TRBJ1-2, is DGGITQSPKYLFRKEGQNVTLSCEQNLNHDAMYWYRQDPGQGLRLIYYSQIVNDFQKGDIAEGYSVSREKKESFPLTVTSAQKNPTAFYLCASRTGGLVVNYGYTFGSGTRLTVV.

The chain is built from TRBV18 and TRBJ1-1, with D perhaps TRBD1 (6 bases). This CDR3 spans 14 amino acids. Looked up from germline, CDR1 is KGHSH and CDR2 is LQKENI. V lost 5 bases to trimming and J lost 0 bases, with 10 bases between them. CDR3 in amino acids: CASSKTGMNTEAFF. The CDR3 region has the DNA TGTGCCAGCTCAAAAACAGGGATGAACACTGAAGCTTTCTTT.

V gene TRBV20-1 combines with J gene TRBJ2-7; TRBD2 matches 9 bases. CDR1 DFQATT and CDR2 SNEGSKA come from the germline V gene (reference sequence). V shed 5 bases, J shed 4 bases, and the junction held 9 bases outside the gene matches. This CDR3 spans 14 amino acids. In DNA form, the CDR3 reads TGCAGTGCTTCGGTGGCGGGAGGGCCTTACGAGCAGTACTTC. Translation gives CSASVAGGPYEQYF.

This clonotype was observed a single time. A much larger clone lies one base from this, so it may be a read error. The gene calls are TRBV5-1 and TRBJ1-6; D uncertain. Germline loops: CDR1 SGHRS, CDR2 YFSETQ. This CDR3 has 13 residues. V gave up 4 bases and J gave up 6 bases, with 8 bases separating them. Here the CDR3 reads CASSPEGNSPLHF. For the CDR3, the DNA is TGCGCCAGCAGCCCGGAGGGTAATTCACCCCTCCACTTT.

In DNA form, the CDR3 reads TGTGCCAGCAGTGAAGTGGCGGCCCGCCAGACTAACTATGGCTACACCTTC. Translated: CASSEVAARQTNYGYTF. The chain is built from TRBV2 and TRBJ1-2; D not resolved. CDR3 length: 17 residues. From germline, CDR1 is SNHLY and CDR2 FYNNEI. Trimming removed 1 base at V and 0 bases at J, with 15 bases between.

The sample holds many counts of this clonotype. The chain combines TRBV28 with TRBJ2-7; possibly TRBD1 for D (6 bases). Germline V gene sequence: CDR1 MDHEN, CDR2 SYDVKM. The V end lost 3 bases, the J end lost 0 bases, and 12 bases lay between the germline ends. The CDR3 has 15 residues. CDR3 protein: CASSFPQGSSYEQYF. The CDR3 region has the DNA TGTGCCAGCAGTTTTCCCCAGGGGAGCTCCTACGAGCAGTACTTC.

This clonotype was counted at least ten times. The chain combines TRBV5-1 with TRBJ2-1; D is undetermined. V shed 4 bases and J shed 4 bases, with 15 bases lying between them. Germline V gene sequence: CDR1 SGHRS, CDR2 YFSETQ. There are 15 residues in the CDR3. The CDR3 here is CASSPPLSSYNEQFF. CDR3 DNA: TGCGCCAGCAGCCCACCACTATCATCTTACAATGAGCAGTTCTTC. The variable domain in full, with the rest retrieved from reference TRBV5-1 and TRBJ2-1, is KAGVTQTPRYLIKTRGQQVTLSCSPISGHRSVSWYQQTPGQGLQFLFEYFSETQRNKGNFPGRFSGRQFSNSRSEMNVSTLELGDSALYLCASSPPLSSYNEQFFGPGTRLTVL.

Note on this clonotype: A much larger clonotype is one base distant, so this may be a read error. Since the CDR3 does not end with the conserved phenylalanine or tryptophan, this likely comes from a read error. The chain recombines TRBV24-1 with TRBJ2-3; TRBD2 aligns across 13 bases. The CDR3 covers 17 residues. J was trimmed by 2 bases and V by 3 bases; bases with no gene match: 4. Germline lookup yields CDR1 KGHDR and CDR2 SFDVKD. The CDR3 loop is CATSDDTSGRATDTQYL. The CDR3 nucleotides read TGTGCCACCAGTGATGATACTAGCGGGAGGGCCACAGATACGCAGTATTTA.